This T cell receptor (beta chain) originates from a study of blood T cells in healthy people across ages. Per the germline V gene, CDR1 is MNHEY and CDR2 is SVGAGI. The length of the CDR3 is 14 residues. With V trimmed by 9 bases and J by 2 bases, 9 bases remained unmatched. Sample-barcoded 5' priming and a J-beta primer mix drove a second PCR of about 7 to 12 cycles. TCRdb ran MiXCR on the 5' RACE reads and lists one entry per CDR3 protein. The sample lists roughly 1,300,000 distinct CDR3 sequences, approximately 63% occurring once. With regard to this clonotype: Its antigen is as yet unknown.

Study-wide results and caveats: The diversity estimates, figures obtained from one million T cells, were considered underestimates.

Material for sequencing was blood. J is TRBJ2-5 and V is TRBV6-5; TRBD1 agrees at 7 bases. The TCR sequence derives from a man aged 18 to 29 in good health. CDR3 coding DNA: TGTGCCAGTCCTCTTACAGGGGAACAAGAGACCCAGTACTTC. Its protein product is CASPLTGEQETQYF.